The source of this TCR beta chain is a study of blood T cell repertoires in COVID-19. In the study overall: COVID-19 samples from acute and convalescent phases originated in the United States, Italy and Spain. Sample material is recorded as cDNA or gDNA derived from T cells, B-cell-depleted T cells, or PBMCs.

Sequencing used immunoSEQ multiplex PCR; TCRdb keeps in-frame clones, though not all of them. This table holds about 190,000 clones, around 83% found once. Trimming removed 3 bases from V and 6 bases from J, with 12 bases in between. Germline lookup yields CDR1 MDHEN and CDR2 SYDVKM. CDR3 size: 14 residues. This clonotype was sampled from a man aged 50 to 60 with active or convalescent COVID-19. Sequencing was performed on peripheral blood. The V call is TRBV28, the J call TRBJ1-5, with a possible D match to TRBD1 (5 bases). CDR3 sequence (DNA): TGTGCCAGCAGTTTTCCAGGGTTCCGTCAGCCCCAGCATTTT. This encodes CASSFPGFRQPQHF.